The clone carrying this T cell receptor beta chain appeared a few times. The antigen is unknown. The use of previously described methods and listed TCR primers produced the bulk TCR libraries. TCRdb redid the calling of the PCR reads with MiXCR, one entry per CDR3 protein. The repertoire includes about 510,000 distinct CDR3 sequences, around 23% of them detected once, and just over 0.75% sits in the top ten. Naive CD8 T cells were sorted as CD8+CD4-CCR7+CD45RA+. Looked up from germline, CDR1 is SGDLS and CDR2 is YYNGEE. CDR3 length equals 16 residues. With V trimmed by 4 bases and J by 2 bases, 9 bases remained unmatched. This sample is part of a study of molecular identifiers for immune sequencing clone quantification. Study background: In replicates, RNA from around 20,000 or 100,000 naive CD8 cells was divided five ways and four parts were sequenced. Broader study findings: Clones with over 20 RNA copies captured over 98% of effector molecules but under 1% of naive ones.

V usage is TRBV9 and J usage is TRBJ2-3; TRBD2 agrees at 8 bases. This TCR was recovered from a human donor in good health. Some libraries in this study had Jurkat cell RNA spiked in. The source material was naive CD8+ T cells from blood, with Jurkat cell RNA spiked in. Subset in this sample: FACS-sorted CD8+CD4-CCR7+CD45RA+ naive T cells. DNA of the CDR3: TGTGCCAGCAGCCTTACTCGCGGGGGGTTCACAGATACGCAGTATTTT. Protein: CASSLTRGGFTDTQYF.